A selection of T cell receptor beta chains follows, all from one sample in a study of T cell responses to AZD1222 COVID-19 vaccine. Measured with immunoSEQ multiplex PCR; TCRdb has only the in-frame clones, and not every one. The table shows more than 150,000 clones, with roughly 92% occurring only once. The source material was peripheral blood, sampled on day 0 of AZD1222 vaccination. The receptors stem from an adult in good health. The CDR3 runs from the conserved cysteine through the conserved F or W. D genes are given only for firm matches. Size is omitted from some rows. Given values are once, few, many or a class for expanded clones.

CDR3aa: CASSLTQTGGYTF; CDR3nt: TGTGCCAGCAGTTTAACCCAGACGGGTGGCTACACCTTC; abundance: once; j_gene: TRBJ1-2; d_gene: -; v_gene: TRBV12-3/TRBV12-4
CDR3aa: CASSLGTGNDYGYTF; CDR3nt: TGCGCCAGCAGCCTTGGGACAGGGAACGACTATGGCTACACCTTC; abundance: -; j_gene: TRBJ1-2; d_gene: TRBD1; v_gene: TRBV5-1
CDR3aa: CASSAGYTGYGYTF; CDR3nt: TGTGCCAGCAGCGCGGGGTATACTGGCTATGGCTACACCTTC; abundance: -; j_gene: TRBJ1-2; d_gene: -; v_gene: TRBV7-9
CDR3aa: CASAPHAAPSYGYTF; CDR3nt: TGTGCCAGCGCGCCCCATGCCGCGCCGTCTTATGGCTACACCTTC; abundance: -; j_gene: TRBJ1-2; d_gene: -; v_gene: TRBV19
CDR3aa: CASSEYYKVSGDYGYTF; CDR3nt: TGTGCCAGCAGTGAATATTATAAAGTGAGCGGCGACTATGGCTACACCTTC; abundance: -; j_gene: TRBJ1-2; d_gene: -; v_gene: TRBV25-1
CDR3aa: CASSPGPTTGDTQYF; CDR3nt: TGTGCCAGCAGCCCGGGACCTACGACCGGAGATACGCAGTATTTT; abundance: -; j_gene: TRBJ2-3; d_gene: -; v_gene: TRBV6-6
CDR3aa: CASSQGPTSDRETQYF; CDR3nt: TGCGCCAGCAGCCAAGGCCCGACTAGCGATCGAGAGACCCAGTACTTC; abundance: -; j_gene: TRBJ2-5; d_gene: TRBD2; v_gene: TRBV4-1
CDR3aa: CASSHRQSYEQYF; CDR3nt: TGTGCCAGCAGCCATAGACAGTCCTACGAGCAGTACTTC; abundance: -; j_gene: TRBJ2-7; d_gene: -; v_gene: TRBV7-9
CDR3aa: CASSIGAAYSNQPQHF; CDR3nt: TGTGCCAGTAGTATCGGGGCGGCTTATAGCAATCAGCCCCAGCATTTT; abundance: -; j_gene: TRBJ1-5; d_gene: -; v_gene: TRBV19
CDR3aa: CATSWSGEIGELFF; CDR3nt: TGTGCCACCAGTTGGTCCGGGGAGATCGGGGAGCTGTTTTTT; abundance: -; j_gene: TRBJ2-2; d_gene: -; v_gene: TRBV24-1
CDR3aa: CASSFGGLAFF; CDR3nt: TGTGCCAGCAGTTTCGGGGGCCTAGCTTTCTTT; abundance: once; j_gene: TRBJ1-1; d_gene: -; v_gene: TRBV27
CDR3aa: CASSERASANYGYTF; CDR3nt: TGTGCCAGCAGTGAACGGGCTTCAGCTAACTATGGCTACACCTTC; abundance: -; j_gene: TRBJ1-2; d_gene: -; v_gene: TRBV2
CDR3aa: CASSGGQGGYGYTF; CDR3nt: TGTGCCAGCAGCGGCGGACAGGGTGGGTATGGCTACACCTTC; abundance: -; j_gene: TRBJ1-2; d_gene: TRBD1; v_gene: TRBV9
CDR3aa: CASSQGPTGGSGNTIYF; CDR3nt: TGTGCCAGCAGCCAAGGCCCTACAGGGGGCTCTGGAAACACCATATATTTT; abundance: -; j_gene: TRBJ1-3; d_gene: TRBD1; v_gene: TRBV4-2
CDR3aa: CASSTRTVSTEAFF; CDR3nt: TGTGCCAGCAGCACCAGGACGGTGAGCACTGAAGCTTTCTTT; abundance: few; j_gene: TRBJ1-1; d_gene: -; v_gene: TRBV28
CDR3aa: CASSLGGPSRDTGELFF; CDR3nt: TGTGCCAGCAGCTTAGGAGGACCATCCCGGGACACCGGGGAGCTGTTTTTT; abundance: -; j_gene: TRBJ2-2; d_gene: -; v_gene: TRBV7-2
CDR3aa: CASSFGNSPLHF; CDR3nt: TGTGCCAGCAGTTTTGGCAATTCACCCCTCCACTTT; abundance: -; j_gene: TRBJ1-6; d_gene: -; v_gene: TRBV27
CDR3aa: CASSSRVGGYTF; CDR3nt: TGTGCCAGCAGCTCCAGGGTGGGTGGCTACACCTTC; abundance: -; j_gene: TRBJ1-2; d_gene: -; v_gene: TRBV7-2
CDR3aa: CASSVRGETQYF; CDR3nt: TGTGCCAGCAGTGTAAGGGGAGAGACCCAGTACTTC; abundance: once; j_gene: TRBJ2-5; d_gene: -; v_gene: TRBV2
CDR3aa: CASSQGHLNTEAFF; CDR3nt: TGTGCCAGCAGCCAGGGACATTTGAACACTGAAGCTTTCTTT; abundance: -; j_gene: TRBJ1-1; d_gene: -; v_gene: TRBV7-2
CDR3aa: CATKAPLEAFF; CDR3nt: TGTGCCACGAAGGCACCCCTTGAAGCTTTCTTT; abundance: -; j_gene: TRBJ1-1; d_gene: -; v_gene: TRBV7-9
CDR3aa: CASSLYQQGEAFF; CDR3nt: TGTGCCAGCAGCTTATATCAGCAGGGCGAAGCTTTCTTT; abundance: -; j_gene: TRBJ1-1; d_gene: -; v_gene: TRBV7-2
CDR3aa: CASSLVGSHYGYTF; CDR3nt: TGTGCCAGCAGCTTAGTTGGAAGCCACTATGGCTACACCTTC; abundance: -; j_gene: TRBJ1-2; d_gene: -; v_gene: TRBV7-9
CDR3aa: CASSHGGSNTEAFF; CDR3nt: TGTGCCAGTAGTCATGGCGGATCGAACACTGAAGCTTTCTTT; abundance: -; j_gene: TRBJ1-1; d_gene: -; v_gene: TRBV19
CDR3aa: CACGARETEAFF; CDR3nt: TGTGCCTGCGGCGCGCGGGAGACTGAAGCTTTCTTT; abundance: once; j_gene: TRBJ1-1; d_gene: -; v_gene: TRBV10-3
CDR3aa: CASSRGQGLTGELFF; CDR3nt: TGTGCCAGCAGCCGGGGACAGGGGTTGACCGGGGAGCTGTTTTTT; abundance: -; j_gene: TRBJ2-2; d_gene: TRBD1; v_gene: TRBV7-9
CDR3aa: CRGNYGYTF; CDR3nt: TGCAGGGGGAACTATGGCTACACCTTC; abundance: -; j_gene: TRBJ1-2; d_gene: -; v_gene: TRBV20-1
CDR3aa: CASSYGSGEQFF; CDR3nt: TGTGCCAGCAGTTACGGGTCGGGTGAGCAGTTCTTC; abundance: -; j_gene: TRBJ2-1; d_gene: -; v_gene: TRBV6-6
CDR3aa: CASSYEGAGHQPQHF; CDR3nt: TGTGCCAGCAGTTACGAAGGAGCAGGGCATCAGCCCCAGCATTTT; abundance: once; j_gene: TRBJ1-5; d_gene: -; v_gene: TRBV6-2/TRBV6-3
CDR3aa: CASSLRWGGGTAGELFF; CDR3nt: TGTGCCAGCAGCTTAAGGTGGGGAGGAGGGACCGCCGGGGAGCTGTTTTTT; abundance: -; j_gene: TRBJ2-2; d_gene: -; v_gene: TRBV7-2
CDR3aa: CASSPPQSYEQYF; CDR3nt: TGTGCCAGCAGCCCCCCACAGTCCTACGAGCAGTACTTC; abundance: -; j_gene: TRBJ2-7; d_gene: -; v_gene: TRBV6-6
CDR3aa: CASSPETGGNTGELFF; CDR3nt: TGCGCCAGCAGCCCAGAGACAGGGGGCAACACCGGGGAGCTGTTTTTT; abundance: -; j_gene: TRBJ2-2; d_gene: TRBD1; v_gene: TRBV5-1
CDR3aa: CASSVEGPQHF; CDR3nt: TGTGCCAGCAGTGTTGAGGGCCCCCAGCATTTT; abundance: once; j_gene: TRBJ1-5; d_gene: -; v_gene: TRBV2
CDR3aa: CASSPGPLGNQPQHF; CDR3nt: TGTGCCAGCAGCCCTGGGCCCCTCGGAAATCAGCCCCAGCATTTT; abundance: -; j_gene: TRBJ1-5; d_gene: -; v_gene: TRBV3-1/TRBV3-2
CDR3aa: CATSDSTAGGLEQFF; CDR3nt: TGTGCCACCAGTGATTCCACTGCTGGAGGTTTAGAGCAGTTCTTC; abundance: -; j_gene: TRBJ2-1; d_gene: -; v_gene: TRBV24-1
CDR3aa: CASSYGGQNEQYF; CDR3nt: TGTGCCAGCAGTTACGGAGGACAGAACGAGCAGTACTTC; abundance: -; j_gene: TRBJ2-7; d_gene: -; v_gene: TRBV6-6
CDR3aa: CASSLAQLNTEAFF; CDR3nt: TGTGCCAGCAGCTTAGCTCAATTGAACACTGAAGCTTTCTTT; abundance: -; j_gene: TRBJ1-1; d_gene: -; v_gene: TRBV7-2
CDR3aa: CASSDPLGRDTQYF; CDR3nt: TGTGCCAGCAGTGACCCTCTAGGGAGAGATACGCAGTATTTT; abundance: -; j_gene: TRBJ2-3; d_gene: -; v_gene: TRBV25-1
CDR3aa: CASSLRGTGGTEAFF; CDR3nt: TGTGCCAGCAGCTTACGGGGGACAGGGGGCACTGAAGCTTTCTTT; abundance: -; j_gene: TRBJ1-1; d_gene: TRBD1; v_gene: TRBV7-2
CDR3aa: CASHLNTEAFF; CDR3nt: TGTGCCAGTCACCTGAACACTGAAGCTTTCTTT; abundance: -; j_gene: TRBJ1-1; d_gene: -; v_gene: TRBV19
CDR3aa: CASSLAGGLQETQYF; CDR3nt: TGTGCCAGCAGCTTAGCGGGGGGGTTACAAGAGACCCAGTACTTC; abundance: -; j_gene: TRBJ2-5; d_gene: TRBD2; v_gene: TRBV7-2
CDR3aa: CASSQEGGKVDKPDQYF; CDR3nt: TGCGCCAGCAGCCAAGAAGGGGGAAAGGTTGACAAGCCGGATCAGTACTTC; abundance: -; j_gene: TRBJ2-7; d_gene: -; v_gene: TRBV4-1
CDR3aa: CASTSRRDEAFF; CDR3nt: TGTGCCAGTACCTCCCGCAGGGACGAAGCTTTCTTT; abundance: few; j_gene: TRBJ1-1; d_gene: -; v_gene: TRBV19
CDR3aa: CASSLALAGDEQYF; CDR3nt: TGTGCCAGCAGCTTAGCGCTAGCGGGAGACGAGCAGTACTTC; abundance: -; j_gene: TRBJ2-7; d_gene: TRBD2; v_gene: TRBV7-2
CDR3aa: CASPRASSYNSPLHF; CDR3nt: TGTGCCAGCCCCCGGGCGAGCTCCTATAATTCACCCCTCCACTTT; abundance: -; j_gene: TRBJ1-6; d_gene: -; v_gene: TRBV6-5
CDR3aa: CASNKRGQLVDTQYF; CDR3nt: TGTGCCAGCAACAAAAGAGGACAGTTAGTAGATACGCAGTATTTT; abundance: -; j_gene: TRBJ2-3; d_gene: -; v_gene: TRBV6-6
CDR3aa: CASSLNPSNTEAFF; CDR3nt: TGTGCCAGCAGTCTAAACCCGTCGAACACTGAAGCTTTCTTT; abundance: -; j_gene: TRBJ1-1; d_gene: -; v_gene: TRBV27
CDR3aa: CASSQVSGGTGGEQYF; CDR3nt: TGTGCCAGCAGCCAAGTCTCTGGCGGGACGGGGGGCGAGCAGTACTTC; abundance: once; j_gene: TRBJ2-7; d_gene: TRBD2; v_gene: TRBV3-1/TRBV3-2
CDR3aa: CASSELGTEAFF; CDR3nt: TGTGCCAGCAGTGAGCTGGGCACTGAAGCTTTCTTT; abundance: -; j_gene: TRBJ1-1; d_gene: -; v_gene: TRBV2
CDR3aa: CASSIDQVTGPVYGYTF; CDR3nt: TGTGCCAGTAGTATAGATCAAGTGACAGGGCCCGTCTATGGCTACACCTTC; abundance: once; j_gene: TRBJ1-2; d_gene: TRBD1; v_gene: TRBV19
CDR3aa: CASSRQERGEQFF; CDR3nt: TGTGCCAGCAGTCGTCAAGAGAGGGGTGAGCAGTTCTTC; abundance: -; j_gene: TRBJ2-1; d_gene: -; v_gene: TRBV12-3/TRBV12-4
CDR3aa: CASSSPRGGAHTDTQYF; CDR3nt: TGTGCCAGCAGCTCCCCCCGGGGTGGGGCACACACAGATACGCAGTATTTT; abundance: -; j_gene: TRBJ2-3; d_gene: -; v_gene: TRBV13
CDR3aa: CASSQTWEETQYF; CDR3nt: TGTGCCAGCAGCCAGACTTGGGAGGAGACCCAGTACTTC; abundance: -; j_gene: TRBJ2-5; d_gene: -; v_gene: TRBV7-9
CDR3aa: CATSGEGGDQPQHF; CDR3nt: TGTGCCACCAGCGGTGAGGGCGGGGATCAGCCCCAGCATTTT; abundance: -; j_gene: TRBJ1-5; d_gene: -; v_gene: TRBV24-1
CDR3aa: CASSQGYTEAFF; CDR3nt: TGTGCCAGCAGCCAAGGATACACTGAAGCTTTCTTT; abundance: -; j_gene: TRBJ1-1; d_gene: -; v_gene: TRBV14
CDR3aa: CASSQKSGTGADTQYF; CDR3nt: TGCGCCAGCAGCCAAAAAAGTGGGACAGGGGCAGATACGCAGTATTTT; abundance: -; j_gene: TRBJ2-3; d_gene: TRBD1; v_gene: TRBV4-3
CDR3aa: CASSLGGHHTDTQYF; CDR3nt: TGTGCCAGCAGCTTAGGGGGGCATCACACAGATACGCAGTATTTT; abundance: -; j_gene: TRBJ2-3; d_gene: -; v_gene: TRBV7-2